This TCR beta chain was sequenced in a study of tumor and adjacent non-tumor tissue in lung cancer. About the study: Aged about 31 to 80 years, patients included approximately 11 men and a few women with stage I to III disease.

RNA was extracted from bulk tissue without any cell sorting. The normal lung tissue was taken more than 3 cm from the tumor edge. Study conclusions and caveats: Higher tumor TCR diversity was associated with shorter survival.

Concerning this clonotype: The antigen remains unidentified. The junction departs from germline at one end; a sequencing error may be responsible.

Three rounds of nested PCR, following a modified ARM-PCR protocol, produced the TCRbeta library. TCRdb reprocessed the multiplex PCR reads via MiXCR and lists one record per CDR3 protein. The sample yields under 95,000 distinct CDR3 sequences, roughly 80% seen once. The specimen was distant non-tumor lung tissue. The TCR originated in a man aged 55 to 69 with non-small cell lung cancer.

CDR3 sequence reads: CAGSSTWEETKYF. The CDR3 DNA follows: TGTGCCGGCAGTTCTACATGGGAAGAGACCAAGTACTTC. This chain links TRBV11-2 with TRBJ2-5; D not certain. Germline V gene lookup returns CDR1 SGHAT and CDR2 FQNNGV. This CDR3 contains 13 residues.